This record covers a single T cell receptor (beta chain). Its antigen is still unknown. This record belongs to a study of OX40 agonist ivuxolimab in advanced cancers. About the research overall: Ivuxolimab is an agonistic anti-OX40 (CD134) antibody, and patients were treated with it. Partial responses were achieved by three patients: one hepatocellular carcinoma, two cutaneous melanoma.

Germline V gives CDR1 SGHDT, CDR2 YYEEEE. This CDR3 spans 14 amino acids. Trimming left V 3 bases short and J 1 base short, with 7 bases between. The sampling schedule covered blood at baseline, cycle 4 day 1, and cycle 7 day 1. Overall study findings and caveats: Clonal expansion by week 6 occurred in CD4+ and CD8+ blood T cells (at 0.1 to 3.0 mg/kg).

The assay was immunoSEQ multiplex PCR, and TCRdb's table has in-frame clones only and misses some. The table shows 35,000 to 40,000 clones, with roughly four fifths occurring only once. This material consisted of CD4+ or CD8+ T cells sorted from blood, taken in a trial of the OX40 agonist ivuxolimab. This sequence originates from an adult with an advanced solid tumor such as melanoma, head and neck, liver or kidney cancer. V is TRBV5-6 and J is TRBJ2-2; no firm D call. CDR3: CASSWVGNTGELFF. CDR3 DNA: TGTGCCAGCAGCTGGGTGGGGAACACCGGGGAGCTGTTTTTT.